Listed below are T cell receptor beta chains from one sample, sequenced in a study of cytomegalovirus exposure and HLA in healthy donors. The repertoire was sequenced with immunoSEQ multiplex PCR; TCRdb's copy has only in-frame clones and lacks some. Of about 160,000 clones detected, roughly 70% appear once; the ten largest clones hold under 3%. Sequenced: PBMCs. The receptors shown here come from a woman aged 45-65 years in good health and CMV-seropositive. Both conserved end residues are part of each CDR3. A D gene is named only where the DNA matches it firmly. Some rows mark clone size as missing; the rest say once, few, many or name a class of expanded clone.

CASSARQGMNTEAFF,TGTGCCAGCAGCGCACGACAGGGGATGAACACTGAAGCTTTCTTT,TRBV7-9,TRBJ1-1,-,TRBD1
CASSAGGYTF,TGTGCCAGCAGTGCCGGGGGCTACACCTTC,TRBV2,TRBJ1-2,-,-
CASSVDFSGANVLTF,TGTGCCAGCAGCGTAGACTTCTCTGGGGCCAACGTCCTGACTTTC,TRBV9,TRBJ2-6,-,-
CSVYRGQNTEAFF,TGCAGCGTATATAGGGGGCAGAACACTGAAGCTTTCTTT,TRBV29-1,TRBJ1-1,-,TRBD1
CASSTWGGAGNTIYF,TGCGCCAGCAGCACCTGGGGGGGAGCTGGAAACACCATATATTTT,TRBV5-1,TRBJ1-3,-,-
CAWSARTGGTDTQYF,TGTGCCTGGAGTGCGCGGACAGGGGGCACAGATACGCAGTATTTT,TRBV30,TRBJ2-3,-,TRBD1
CASSLQGNTEAFF,TGTGCCAGCAGCTTGCAGGGAAACACTGAAGCTTTCTTT,TRBV5-4,TRBJ1-1,-,-
CAWTLIGPGAQYF,TGTGCCTGGACCCTGATTGGCCCGGGGGCCCAGTACTTC,TRBV30,TRBJ2-5,-,-
CASSPRDKSYEQYF,TGTGCCAGCAGCCCCAGGGACAAGTCCTACGAGCAGTACTTC,TRBV6-5,TRBJ2-7,-,-
CASRATGIGKAKQYF,TGTGCCAGCAGGGCTACAGGGATTGGAAAAGCCAAGCAGTATTTT,TRBV5-5,TRBJ2-3,few,-
CASSLLASTDTQYF,TGTGCCAGCAGCTTGCTGGCCAGCACAGATACGCAGTATTTT,TRBV5-4,TRBJ2-3,-,-
CSVRQGMGTDTQYF,TGCAGCGTTAGACAGGGCATGGGCACAGATACGCAGTATTTT,TRBV29-1,TRBJ2-3,-,TRBD1
CASSQATGFPYEQYF,TGCGCCAGCAGCCAAGCTACAGGGTTCCCCTACGAGCAGTACTTC,TRBV4-1,TRBJ2-7,-,-
CAISESTGRETQYF,TGTGCCATCAGTGAGTCGACAGGGCGGGAGACCCAGTACTTC,TRBV10-3,TRBJ2-5,once,TRBD1
CASSSTTGSTEAFF,TGCGCCAGCAGCTCGACGACAGGGAGCACTGAAGCTTTCTTT,TRBV5-1,TRBJ1-1,-,TRBD1
CAWSFGGYNEQFF,TGTGCCTGGAGTTTCGGGGGTTACAATGAGCAGTTCTTC,TRBV30,TRBJ2-1,-,-
CASSAGQNSGNTIYF,TGTGCCAGCAGCGCGGGACAGAACTCTGGAAACACCATATATTTT,TRBV5-4,TRBJ1-3,many,TRBD1
CASRDVMPTGEKLFF,TGTGCCAGCAGAGATGTAATGCCGACAGGGGAAAAACTGTTTTTT,TRBV6-1,TRBJ1-4,-,TRBD1
CASSSNMGGLLYGYTF,TGTGCCAGCAGCTCGAATATGGGGGGGCTCCTCTATGGCTACACCTTC,TRBV5-6,TRBJ1-2,few,-
CASSLGGTYNQPQHF,TGTGCCAGCAGCTTAGGCGGGACTTACAATCAGCCCCAGCATTTT,TRBV7-9,TRBJ1-5,-,-
CASSLDGLYTGELFF,TGTGCCAGCAGCTTAGATGGGCTGTACACCGGGGAGCTGTTTTTT,TRBV11-2,TRBJ2-2,few,-
CASRVGGADTQYF,TGTGCCAGTAGGGTGGGGGGGGCAGATACGCAGTATTTT,TRBV19,TRBJ2-3,-,TRBD2
CASSSGGGGTSYEQYF,TGTGCCAGCAGCTCCGGAGGGGGGGGAACCTCCTACGAGCAGTACTTC,TRBV5-4,TRBJ2-7,once,-
CASSEQGWNGYTF,TGTGCCAGCAGTGAACAGGGTTGGAATGGCTACACCTTC,TRBV27,TRBJ1-2,-,-
CASSPGAGVWYGYTF,TGTGCCAGCAGCCCAGGGGCAGGGGTTTGGTATGGCTACACCTTC,TRBV5-6,TRBJ1-2,few,-
CASSDGQGPGYTF,TGTGCCAGCAGTGATGGACAGGGGCCTGGCTACACCTTC,TRBV2,TRBJ1-2,-,TRBD1
CASSFSTDIYGYTF,TGTGCCAGCAGCTTCTCGACAGACATCTATGGCTACACCTTC,TRBV5-4,TRBJ1-2,few,-
CASSPTGTGGLEDEQFF,TGTGCCAGCAGCCCAACCGGGACAGGGGGTTTGGAGGATGAGCAGTTCTTC,TRBV4-2,TRBJ2-1,-,TRBD1
CASSSGTGVNQPQHF,TGTGCCAGCAGTTCCGGGACAGGGGTGAATCAGCCCCAGCATTTT,TRBV6-1,TRBJ1-5,-,TRBD1
CASSRWGGVDEKLFF,TGCGCCAGCAGCCGATGGGGGGGGGTGGATGAAAAACTGTTTTTT,TRBV4-1,TRBJ1-4,-,-
CASSESTGPYEQYF,TGCGCCAGCAGTGAGTCGACAGGGCCCTACGAGCAGTACTTC,TRBV10-1,TRBJ2-7,-,TRBD1
CASSKATENTQYF,TGTGCCAGCAGCAAAGCGACAGAGAATACGCAGTATTTT,TRBV11-2,TRBJ2-3,once,-
CASATGTEAFF,TGTGCCAGCGCAACCGGCACTGAAGCTTTCTTT,TRBV7-3,TRBJ1-1,-,-
CASSLAGGSNEKLFF,TGCGCCAGCAGCTTGGCGGGGGGGAGTAATGAAAAACTGTTTTTT,TRBV5-1,TRBJ1-4,-,-
CASSMSPGQGGGYTF,TGTGCCAGCAGCATGTCACCGGGACAGGGAGGAGGCTACACCTTC,TRBV9,TRBJ1-2,-,TRBD1
CASTLSGTDTQYF,TGTGCCAGCACGTTAAGCGGGACAGATACGCAGTATTTT,TRBV13,TRBJ2-3,-,-
CASSATGDPLPEAFF,TGTGCCAGCAGTGCCACAGGGGATCCTCTTCCGGAAGCTTTCTTT,TRBV6-1,TRBJ1-1,-,TRBD1
CASSLYPGQGAGQPQHF,TGCGCCAGCAGCTTATACCCGGGACAGGGGGCGGGACAGCCCCAGCATTTT,TRBV5-1,TRBJ1-5,few,TRBD1
CASSYTHSYEQYF,TGTGCCAGCAGTTACACACACTCCTACGAGCAGTACTTC,TRBV27,TRBJ2-7,-,-
CASRLAISNQPQHF,TGTGCCAGTAGACTAGCTATTAGCAATCAGCCCCAGCATTTT,TRBV19,TRBJ1-5,-,-
CASSPTENTEAFF,TGTGCCAGCTCACCAACAGAGAACACTGAAGCTTTCTTT,TRBV18,TRBJ1-1,-,-
CATSRDFYEYGYTF,TGTGCCACCAGCAGAGATTTTTACGAGTATGGCTACACCTTC,TRBV15,TRBJ1-2,-,-